This T cell receptor beta chain derives from a study of regulatory T cells in long-lasting Graves disease (dated by TCRdb to the early 2020s). Broadly, across the study: Newly diagnosed Graves' disease patients had taken antithyroid drugs for less than 3 months. This study used TCR sequencing and RNA sequencing of peripheral blood to compare persistent Graves' disease patients against newly diagnosed Graves' disease patients. The study was registered as a clinical trial and conducted in China. A total of about 35 samples underwent TCR sequencing: about 13 from persistent and about 20 from newly diagnosed Graves' disease patients.

Interpreted using the paper, the time point label stands for: newly diagnosed GD, antithyroid drugs for less than 3 months. RNA was extracted from PBMCs in TRIzol for both TCR sequencing and RNA sequencing. The diagnosis of Graves' disease followed American Thyroid Association guidelines. Patients for the study were recruited at an endocrinology department in Xi'an, China. Each patient gave approximately 10 milliliters of peripheral blood, collected in an EDTA anticoagulant tube. Ficoll Paque Plus density gradient separation was used to isolate PBMCs, and no further T cell sorting was performed. An Agilent 2100 Bioanalyzer and agarose gel were used to check RNA quality, and a NanoDrop 2000 was used to measure RNA concentration. V is shortened by 2 bases, J by 6 bases, and the region joining them spans 16 bases. The CDR3, cysteine through phenylalanine, is 15 amino acids long. Only the CDR3 DNA stays, 45 bases, in frame from base 1. From the germline V gene, CDR1 is MDHEN and CDR2 is SYDVKM.

This clonotype was picked up a small number of times. Its specific antigen is unknown. No base quality values were provided; no much bigger clone lies one nucleotide off. Paper-wide results and their limitations: Only peripheral blood was studied, because thyroid tissue, the primary lesion, was inaccessible. Persistent disease showed preferential use of TRBV28, TRBJ1-2 and TRBJ2-5, whereas newly diagnosed disease favored TRBV20-1 and TRBJ2-1. The authors acknowledged the small sample size as a limitation that may reduce accuracy. Lower TCR Shannon entropy and fewer highly expanded clones were observed in persistent Graves' disease patients than in newly diagnosed patients, which suggested clonal expansion. More public clonotypes were shared among persistent patients (roughly 2,700) than among newly diagnosed patients (roughly 1,000). Only the TCR beta chain was sequenced and analyzed.

The protocol used for the library was multiplex PCR. Instrument used: Illumina HiSeq 4000. CDR3 regions were amplified by Arm-PCR with iRepertoire HTBI primers to construct TCR beta libraries. PCR products were gel purified before sequencing. Under the source paper's analysis protocol: A total of 62 TRBV and 14 TRBJ segments were identified across samples and were used for gene usage analysis of CDR3 amino acid clonotypes. COPE and FqMerger were used to merge filtered high-quality paired reads into contigs. BLAST was used to align contigs to IMGT TRBV, TRBD and TRBJ reference genes, and CDR3 was defined according to IMGT. Clonotypes above 0.1% frequency were classified as highly expanded clones. Shannon entropy served as the measure of repertoire diversity, while the Gini coefficient captured V-J evenness. Clonotypes shared by more than one individual were considered public. TCRdb reran the public reads through fastp at Q25 and MiXCR, keeping productive beta chains. Duplicate CDR3 protein sequences are folded into a single record with the most common DNA and genes. TCRdb's processing, not the authors' own work, is the source of the V and J calls. The sample profile shows around 470,000 distinct CDR3 sequences; about 15% of them were found once. The ten top clones hold approximately 15% of the sample.

These data also formed part of another study, on T cells in Graves' hyperthyroidism and ophthalmopathy. In that second paper, the authors write: Stable Graves' hyperthyroidism was defined as no progression to ophthalmopathy during 18 months of follow-up. The hyperthyroidism patients were between 18 and 65 years old and newly diagnosed, with a disease duration of less than 2 months. Exclusion was applied to patients with uncontrolled infections, other autoimmune diseases, pregnancy or lactation. Diagnoses relied on clinical symptoms, serum thyroxine and TRAb, thyroid ultrasound and orbital computed tomography. The TCR CDR3 was subjected to a first round of RT-PCR using the HTBI primer set and the Qiagen OneStep RT-PCR kit. Blood samples also contained most of the expanded thyroid clonotypes (frequency above 0.001), which suggests that blood repertoires may reflect thyroid immune responses. A model built on a 13 V-J signature distinguished ophthalmopathy from stable hyperthyroidism, reaching 87.88% sensitivity and 81.08% specificity in cross-validation and 80%/75% in testing. In validation, the model predicted progression to ophthalmopathy with roughly 66% sensitivity and about 72% specificity, a median of approximately 6.5 months before onset. A discovery cohort of around 98 patients, fewer than 50 with Graves' ophthalmopathy and 55 to 60 with stable Graves' hyperthyroidism, was used to find distinguishing TCR V-J signatures. An independent validation cohort of some 18 hyperthyroidism patients and approximately 16 patients who later progressed to ophthalmopathy tested prospective prediction of ophthalmopathy. For training and testing, the approximately 92 patients in the discovery cohort were randomly divided in a 7:3 ratio. In roughly six Graves' hyperthyroidism patients, the study also compared T-cell repertoires from thyroid tissue with T-cell repertoires from blood. Following sampling, methimazole starting at 30 mg daily was given to hyperthyroidism patients, and high-dose intravenous methylprednisolone was given to ophthalmopathy patients. Libraries were constructed in a second round of multiplex PCR, after which size selection and purification were performed. Paired-end sequencing of the libraries was performed with 100 bp reads on an Illumina HiSeq2000. SOAPnuke was used to process the raw data, throwing out any read that contained adapters or uncalled bases, had a mean Phred below 15, or lacked an exact constant-primer or identifier match. COPE v1.2.5 was used to merge the high-quality paired reads, and each unique nucleotide sequence was defined as a clonotype. MiTCR v1.1 was used to align clonotypes to the IMGT TRBV, TRBD and TRBJ reference segments. The analysis was restricted to V-J combinations with a frequency above 0.0001, which together covered 99% to 99.2% of the repertoires. The TCS score was defined as F50 (clonal expansion) divided by E x V (chaos), with BLOSUM62-based TCRdist calculated between CDR3 peptides within each V-J. Welch's t-statistics and random forest reduced roughly 500 V-J features to roughly 13, which were used in a naive Bayes classifier (R e1071). No statistical method was used to set the sample size in advance, and investigators knew the group allocation. The paper reports TCR Vbeta CDR3 sequencing of some 140 peripheral blood samples: 43 ophthalmopathy, roughly 74 hyperthyroidism and approximately 17 progressor patients.

This material consisted of peripheral blood mononuclear cells (PBMCs), taken at new diagnosis, from a patient treated with antithyroid drugs. Here the chain combines TRBV28 and TRBJ1-1, with a weak D call of TRBD1 (5 bases match). This clonotype was sampled from a woman between 50 and 59 years old with Graves disease. Donor details come from another sample of the same person, matched by shared clones. The CDR3 protein sequence reads: CASSLGAREEAEAFF. DNA sequence: TGTGCCAGCAGTTTAGGGGCCAGGGAGGAGGCTGAAGCTTTCTTT.